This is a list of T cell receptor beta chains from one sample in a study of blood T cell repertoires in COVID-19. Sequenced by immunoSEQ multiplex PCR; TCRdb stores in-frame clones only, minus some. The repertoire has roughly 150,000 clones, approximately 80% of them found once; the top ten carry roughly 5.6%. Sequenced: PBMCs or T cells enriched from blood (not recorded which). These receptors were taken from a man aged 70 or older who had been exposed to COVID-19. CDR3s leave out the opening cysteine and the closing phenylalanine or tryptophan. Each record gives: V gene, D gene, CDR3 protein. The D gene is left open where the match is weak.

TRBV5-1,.,ASSWTNTDTQY
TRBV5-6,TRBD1,ASSLAGGTGSPYEQY
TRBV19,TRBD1,ASSSDRADIQY
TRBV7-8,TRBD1,ASSSVSGGANYGYT
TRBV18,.,ASSPQEENGYT
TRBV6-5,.,ASSYTDTSSYNEQF
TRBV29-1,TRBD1,SVQDRAGANVLT
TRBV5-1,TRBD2,ASSLEAGGPERETQY
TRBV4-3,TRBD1,ASSQGYYGTGDTGELF
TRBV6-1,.,ASSDGGGNQPQH
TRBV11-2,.,ASSSLGSITGEGEQF
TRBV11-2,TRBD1,ASSVGQLDGYT
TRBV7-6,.,ASSLVPPGYPRSSYNEQF
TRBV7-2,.,ASSLRYPDSGGQYEQY
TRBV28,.,ASKSGGSNEKLF
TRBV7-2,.,ASSLSHSGPSYEQY
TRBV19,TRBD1,ASSISTGLGTEAF
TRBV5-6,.,ASSLGGLSYGYT
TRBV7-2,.,ASSVVSPGSANEKLF
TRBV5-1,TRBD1,ASSRGTGALNTEAF
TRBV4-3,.,ASSQGATANTGELF
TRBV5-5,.,ASSSGLLNTEAF
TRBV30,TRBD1,AWTPDRAETQY
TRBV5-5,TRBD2,ARPFGGAFSDTQY
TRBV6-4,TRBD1,ASSETGGAGYGYT
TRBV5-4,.,ASSLNTGIEKLF
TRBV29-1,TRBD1,SAVDRGRGYGYT
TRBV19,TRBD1,ASSIQTGTGGEAF
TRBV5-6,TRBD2,ASSLATSGPPSTDTQY
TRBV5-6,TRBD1,ASSFYSATGVFPSEQY
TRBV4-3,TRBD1,ASSRTQGAGSGANVLT
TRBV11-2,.,ASSFGRTANTEAF
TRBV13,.,ASSRGGYREKLF
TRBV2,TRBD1,ASRRTGGAEAF
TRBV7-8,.,ASSALNQPQH
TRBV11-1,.,ASSLQTMSYNEQF
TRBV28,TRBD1,ASSPRQGASHNYGYT
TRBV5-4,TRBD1,ASRNPGQGLNQPQH
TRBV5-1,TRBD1,ASHGTGGYGYT
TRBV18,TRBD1,ASSGDREYGYT
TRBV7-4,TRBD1,ASSLMDRGRLTNTEAF
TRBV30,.,AWKWGPDNSPLH
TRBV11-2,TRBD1,ASSSIRGDRFSTNYGYT
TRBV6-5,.,ASSYTGIMNTEAF
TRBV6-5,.,ASSGTGVRKQY
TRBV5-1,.,ASRGEETQY
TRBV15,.,ATSAGLLGLMGQY
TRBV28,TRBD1,ASSSFGTGGFDTQY
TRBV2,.,ASNVAGLPTLNEQF
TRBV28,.,ASTYGQPSGNTIY
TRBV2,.,AGGFKQGYEQY
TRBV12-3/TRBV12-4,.,ASSFARNNEQF
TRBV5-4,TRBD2,ASSPWPSGSNEQF